These T cell receptor beta chains were read from a single sample in a study of blood T cell repertoires in COVID-19. Only in-frame clones appear in the TCRdb table, and some are missing; sequencing was by immunoSEQ multiplex PCR. The table has about 90,000 clones, less than 90% seen once. The specimen sequenced was peripheral blood. The receptors here all came from an elderly man with acute or convalescent COVID-19. Each CDR3 is given with its conserved first and last residue. A D gene is named only where the DNA matches it firmly. Clone size is not always given. Where it is, it says once, few, many or a class for expanded clones.

>TRBV5-4|11|-|TRBD1|TRBJ2-1
CASSADRGQFF
TGTGCCAGCAGCGCGGACAGGGGGCAGTTCTTC
>TRBV9|16|-|TRBD1|TRBJ2-2
CASSLTDRVVHGELFF
TGTGCCAGCAGCCTAACTGACAGGGTAGTACACGGGGAGCTGTTTTTT
>TRBV9|15|few|TRBD2|TRBJ2-1
CASSVAASGFVEQFF
TGTGCCAGCAGCGTAGCGGCTAGCGGGTTCGTTGAGCAGTTCTTC
>TRBV7-8|10|-|-|TRBJ2-3
CASSPDTQYF
TGTGCCTCGAGCCCAGATACGCAGTATTTT
>TRBV11-2|17|-|TRBD2|TRBJ2-7
CASSLGSGTSGIYEQYF
TGTGCCAGCAGCTTAGGGAGTGGGACTAGCGGGATCTACGAGCAGTACTTC
>TRBV9|15|-|-|TRBJ2-7
CASSIRQGTTYEQYF
TGTGCCAGCAGCATTCGACAGGGGACTACTTACGAGCAGTACTTC
>TRBV4-1|16|-|-|TRBJ1-1
CASSQDWSLRGTEAFF
TGCGCCAGCAGCCAAGATTGGAGCCTTAGGGGCACTGAAGCTTTCTTT
>TRBV7-9|12|few|-|TRBJ2-1
CASSLRGNEQFF
TGTGCCAGCAGCCTCAGGGGTAATGAGCAGTTCTTC
>TRBV9|14|-|TRBD2|TRBJ2-5
CASSVGRVGGAQYF
TGTGCCAGCAGCGTGGGCAGGGTTGGGGGGGCCCAGTACTTC
>TRBV30|14|-|-|TRBJ1-5
CAWTKGGAGQPQHF
TGTGCCTGGACCAAAGGGGGGGCGGGACAGCCCCAGCATTTT
>TRBV19|11|-|-|TRBJ2-3
CATEVGDTQYF
TGTGCCACCGAGGTAGGCGATACGCAGTATTTT
>TRBV6-2/TRBV6-3|15|once|-|TRBJ2-2
CASSKSRANTGELFF
TGTGCCAGCAGCAAATCTAGAGCGAACACCGGGGAGCTGTTTTTT
>TRBV6-5|15|-|TRBD1|TRBJ1-4
CASSYSDRSNEKLFF
TGTGCCAGCAGTTACTCGGACAGGTCTAATGAAAAACTGTTTTTT
>TRBV5-1|16|-|TRBD2|TRBJ2-1
CASSSSGTSGYNEQFF
TGCGCCAGCAGCTCCTCCGGGACTAGCGGTTACAATGAGCAGTTCTTC
>TRBV5-4|15|few|TRBD2|TRBJ2-7
CASGHLAGGTREQYF
TGTGCCAGCGGCCATTTAGCGGGAGGGACGCGGGAGCAGTACTTC
>TRBV7-2|16|-|TRBD1|TRBJ1-1
CASSLALGTANTEAFF
TGTGCCAGCAGCTTAGCTTTAGGGACAGCGAACACTGAAGCTTTCTTT
>TRBV6-2/TRBV6-3|15|-|TRBD2|TRBJ2-1
CASSLGLAAYNEQFF
TGTGCCAGCAGTTTGGGACTAGCAGCCTACAATGAGCAGTTCTTC
>TRBV29-1|16|-|TRBD2|TRBJ2-7
CSVEGLTSGNAYEQYF
TGCAGCGTTGAAGGCCTCACTAGCGGGAATGCCTACGAGCAGTACTTC
>TRBV7-3|16|-|TRBD2|TRBJ2-3
CASSLTEASGTDTQYF
TGTGCCAGCAGCTTAACGGAGGCTAGCGGTACAGATACGCAGTATTTT
>TRBV29-1|14|few|TRBD1|TRBJ2-7
CSVVYEGQPYEQYF
TGCAGCGTTGTATATGAGGGACAGCCCTACGAGCAGTACTTC
>TRBV7-3|14|-|-|TRBJ1-1
CASSQLGASTEAFF
TGTGCCAGCAGCCAGCTGGGGGCGAGCACTGAAGCTTTCTTT
>TRBV19|13|-|-|TRBJ2-3
CASSNKFTDTQYF
TGTGCCAGTAGTAACAAGTTCACAGATACGCAGTATTTT
>TRBV6-1|15|-|-|TRBJ1-5
CASSEAGRDYQPQHF
TGTGCCAGCAGTGAAGCTGGCAGGGATTATCAGCCCCAGCATTTT
>TRBV5-4|16|-|TRBD1|TRBJ1-6
CASSPDGTANNSPLHF
TGTGCCAGCAGCCCGGATGGGACAGCTAATAATTCACCCCTCCACTTT